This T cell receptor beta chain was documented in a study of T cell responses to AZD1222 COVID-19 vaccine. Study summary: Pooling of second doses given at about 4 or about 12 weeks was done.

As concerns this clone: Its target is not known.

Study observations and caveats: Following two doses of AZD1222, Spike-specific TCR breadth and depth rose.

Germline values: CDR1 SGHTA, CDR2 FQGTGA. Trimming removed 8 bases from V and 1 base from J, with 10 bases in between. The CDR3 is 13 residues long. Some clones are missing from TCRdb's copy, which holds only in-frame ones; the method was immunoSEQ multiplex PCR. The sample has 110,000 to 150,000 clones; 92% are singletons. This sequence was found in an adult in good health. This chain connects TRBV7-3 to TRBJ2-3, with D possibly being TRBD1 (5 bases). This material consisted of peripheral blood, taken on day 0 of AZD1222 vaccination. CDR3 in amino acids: CASCQGGTDTQYF. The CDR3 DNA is TGTGCCAGCTGCCAGGGTGGCACAGATACGCAGTATTTT.